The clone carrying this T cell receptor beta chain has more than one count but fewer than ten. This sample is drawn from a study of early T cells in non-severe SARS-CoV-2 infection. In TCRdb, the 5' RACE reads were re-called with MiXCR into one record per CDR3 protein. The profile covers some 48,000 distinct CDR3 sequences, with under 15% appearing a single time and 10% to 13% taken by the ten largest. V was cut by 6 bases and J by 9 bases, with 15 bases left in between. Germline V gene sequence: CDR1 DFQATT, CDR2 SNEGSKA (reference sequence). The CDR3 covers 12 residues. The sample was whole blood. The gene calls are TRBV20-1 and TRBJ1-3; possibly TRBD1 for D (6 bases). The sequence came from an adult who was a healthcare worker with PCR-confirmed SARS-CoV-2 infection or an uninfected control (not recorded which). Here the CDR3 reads CSALQGYGTIYF. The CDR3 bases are TGCAGTGCCCTACAGGGTTACGGCACCATATATTTT.